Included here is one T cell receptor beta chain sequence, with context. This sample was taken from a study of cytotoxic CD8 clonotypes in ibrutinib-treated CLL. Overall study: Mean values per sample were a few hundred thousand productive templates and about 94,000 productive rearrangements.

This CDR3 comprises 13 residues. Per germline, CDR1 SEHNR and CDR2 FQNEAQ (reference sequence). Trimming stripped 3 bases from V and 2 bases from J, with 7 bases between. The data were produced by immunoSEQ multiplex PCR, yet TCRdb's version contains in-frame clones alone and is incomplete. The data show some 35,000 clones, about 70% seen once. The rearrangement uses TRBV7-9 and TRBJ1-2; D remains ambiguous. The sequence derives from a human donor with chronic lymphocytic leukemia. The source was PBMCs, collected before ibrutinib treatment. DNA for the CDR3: TGTGCCAGCAGCTTTGGAGGGAACTATGGCTACACCTTC. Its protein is CASSFGGNYGYTF.